The 26 T cell receptor beta chains reported below all come from one sample, sequenced in a study of beta chain features in type 1 diabetes. Regarding the study as a whole: Moderate but significant shortening of TCRB CDR3s was recorded in all four CD4+ subsets from Type 1 diabetes patients.

These receptors' targets are unknown. The entirety of the isolated RNA underwent reverse transcription, so expressed TCRB transcripts were sequenced. Sequencing used immunoSEQ multiplex PCR; TCRdb keeps in-frame clones, though not all of them. The sample carries more than 250,000 clones, just over 20% recorded once. Source material: naive CD4+ T cells from blood. Receptors were obtained from a woman in her 40s with type 1 diabetes.

This clone showed up just a few times. Other DNA variants within this sample encode the same CDR3. The chain links TRBV18 to TRBJ1-1; a possible D gene is TRBD1 (5 bases). Germline CDR1 is KGHSH and CDR2 is LQKENI. This CDR3 is 13 amino acids long. The V gene lost 3 bases and the J gene lost 1 base, with 6 bases spanning the gap. CDR3 bases: TGTGCCAGCTCACCTCAGGGGAACACTGAAGCTTTCTTT. Residues: CASSPQGNTEAFF.

This clone occurred a few times. J is TRBJ2-7 and V is TRBV7-7; the match to TRBD2 covers 8 bases. CDR1 and CDR2 (germline): SSHAT, FNYEAQ (reference sequence). The ends lost 2 bases at V and 10 bases at J; junction bases unmatched: 10. The CDR3 extends over 14 amino acids. The CDR3 DNA reads TGTGCCAGCAGCTTAAGGGAGTCAGGGACTAGACAGTACTTC. Its translation: CASSLRESGTRQYF.

This clone has a handful of counts. This sequence joins TRBV7-2 and TRBJ1-5; 7 bases are a match to TRBD1. With V trimmed by 5 bases and J by 5 bases, 12 bases remained unmatched. The CDR3 has 16 residues. Germline-derived CDR1 and CDR2 are SGHTA and FQGNSA. The chain's CDR3 is CASSVQGPGVDQPQHF. In nucleotides, the CDR3 is TGTGCCAGCAGCGTACAGGGGCCTGGCGTCGATCAGCCCCAGCATTTT.

In this sample, this clone turned up a few times. V is TRBV2 and J is TRBJ1-5, with D perhaps TRBD1 (5 bases). Germline V lookup: CDR1 SNHLY, CDR2 FYNNEI. Trimming removed 1 base from V and 3 bases from J, with 7 bases in between. The length of the CDR3 is 14 residues. The CDR3 protein is CASSEEGNNQPQHF. CDR3 DNA: TGTGCCAGCAGTGAAGAGGGGAACAATCAGCCCCAGCATTTT.

This clone was seen just once. This rearrangement joins TRBV6-6 to TRBJ2-3; D possibly corresponds to TRBD1 (6 bases). CDR3 length: 16 residues. Trimming took off 6 bases at V and 1 base at J, with 17 bases between the two ends. Germline V gene lookup returns CDR1 MNHNY and CDR2 SVGAGI (reference sequence). CDR3 nucleotide sequence: TGTGCCAGCAGGAAGGACAGTTCAGGGGGCACAGATACGCAGTATTTT. Translated: CASRKDSSGGTDTQYF.

The DNA of the CDR3 is TGTGCCTGGAGTGTTGCCGGGTTCGGCACTGAAGCTTTCTTT. Its translation is CAWSVAGFGTEAFF. The chain combines TRBV30 with TRBJ1-1; D is unresolved. Trimming removed 0 bases from V and 4 bases from J, with 12 bases in between. The CDR3 has 14 residues. CDR1 is GTSNPN, CDR2 SVGIG, per germline (reference sequence).

In this sample, this clone turned up a few times. This chain connects TRBV4-2 to TRBJ1-1; D is unclear. V was pared by 1 base and J by 6 bases, with 9 bases between. CDR3 length: 13 residues. Germline V gives CDR1 LGHNA, CDR2 YNFKEQ. This CDR3 is CASSQGGLSEAFF. The CDR3 nucleotides are TGTGCCAGCAGCCAAGGAGGGCTTTCTGAAGCTTTCTTT.

V and J are TRBV2 and TRBJ2-7; maybe TRBD1 (6 bases). This CDR3 spans 13 amino acids. The germline V and J ends were trimmed by 5 bases and 6 bases, with 14 bases remaining between them. The germline gives CDR1 SNHLY, CDR2 FYNNEI. DNA for the CDR3: TGTGCCAGCAGTCGGCACAGGGACGGCGAGCAGTACTTC. Protein: CASSRHRDGEQYF.

This clone was counted between two and nine times. V usage is TRBV20-1 and J usage is TRBJ1-1; D is unclear. V dropped 6 bases and J dropped 7 bases, with 12 bases sitting between them. CDR1 and CDR2 from the germline V gene are DFQATT and SNEGSKA (reference sequence). This CDR3 region has 11 residues. The CDR3 DNA follows: TGCAGTGCCCAGAGCGACGGTGAAGCTTTCTTT. This gives the protein CSAQSDGEAFF.

This clone has more than one count but fewer than ten. This rearrangement joins TRBV7-9 to TRBJ2-7; tentatively, D is TRBD2 (5 bases). Trimming removed 5 bases from V and 3 bases from J, with 20 bases in between. The V gene's germline CDR1 is SEHNR and CDR2 FQNEAQ (reference sequence). The CDR3 extends over 16 amino acids. DNA of the CDR3: TGTGCCAGCAGCCTGAGGACTCCACACGCGGTCTACGAGCAGTACTTC. The encoded protein is CASSLRTPHAVYEQYF.

This clone was observed a few times. The same CDR3 can be traced to other DNA sequences in this sample. This chain uses TRBV29-1 with TRBJ2-2; a weak D match, TRBD1 (6 bases). Germline assignment: CDR1 SQVTM and CDR2 ANQGSEA. The V and J ends lost 7 bases and 0 bases respectively, with 12 bases between them. The CDR3 extends over 14 amino acids. DNA for the CDR3: TGCAGCGCCTCGACAGGAGCGAACACCGGGGAGCTGTTTTTT. This sequence encodes CSASTGANTGELFF.

The V and J genes are TRBV29-1 and TRBJ2-6, with D possibly being TRBD2 (5 bases). Germline CDR1 reads SQVTM; CDR2 reads ANQGSEA. The CDR3 runs to 14 residues. V was pared by 7 bases and J by 1 base, with 11 bases between. CDR3: CSALGGSGANVLTF. The CDR3 nucleotides read TGCAGCGCCCTCGGCGGGTCTGGGGCCAACGTCCTGACTTTC.

DNA for the CDR3: TGTGCCAGCAGTCCCGGACAGGGAAGTAGTCAGCCCCAGCATTTT. Residues: CASSPGQGSSQPQHF. The rearrangement joins TRBV6-5 to TRBJ1-5; 8 bases align to TRBD1. Germline CDR1 reads MNHEY; CDR2 reads SVGAGI. The CDR3 totals 15 residues. V lost 5 bases and J lost 6; bases outside the gene matches: 9.

The genes are TRBV7-2 and TRBJ2-3; D perhaps matches TRBD2 (6 bases). From germline, CDR1 is SGHTA and CDR2 FQGNSA. V was trimmed by 0 bases and J by 1 base, leaving 11 bases between them. This CDR3 comprises 16 residues. The CDR3 DNA reads as TGTGCCAGCAGCTTAGCCCTAGCGCTAGGCACAGATACGCAGTATTTT. Translated, it gives CASSLALALGTDTQYF.

The chain is built from TRBV2 and TRBJ1-4, with 9 bases fitting TRBD1. V dropped 6 bases and J dropped 8; count of bases not matched to a gene: 7. The germline CDR1 and CDR2 sequences are SNHLY and FYNNEI. The CDR3 loop spans 14 amino acids. The CDR3 protein is CASSVGTGSEKLFF. Written as DNA, the CDR3 is TGTGCCAGCAGCGTCGGGACAGGGAGCGAAAAACTGTTTTTT.

The rearrangement uses TRBV9 and TRBJ2-1; TRBD2 matches at 11 bases. The CDR3 consists of 15 residues. CDR1 and CDR2 from the germline V gene are SGDLS and YYNGEE. J was trimmed by 4 bases and V by 4 bases; bases with no gene match: 4. The CDR3, as DNA: TGTGCCAGCAGCACAGGGACTAGCGGATACAATGAGCAGTTCTTC. It yields the protein CASSTGTSGYNEQFF.

In its sample, this clone was seen a few times. The sample carries other DNA sequences with the same CDR3. The chain has TRBV5-1 and TRBJ1-5; D ambiguous. From germline, CDR1 is SGHRS and CDR2 YFSETQ. This CDR3 is 13 amino acids long. Trimming stripped 0 bases from V and 5 bases from J, with 6 bases between. CDR3 sequence: CASSLDGDQPQHF. For the CDR3, the DNA is TGCGCCAGCAGCTTGGACGGAGATCAGCCCCAGCATTTT.

This clone was counted a few times. The CDR3 DNA sequence: TGCGCCAGCAGCCAAGATTTCGGGGCTAGCGGAACCTACGAGCAGTACTTC. The encoded protein is CASSQDFGASGTYEQYF. The chain carries TRBV4-1 and TRBJ2-7, with 7 nucleotides matching TRBD2. The V gene's germline CDR1 is MGHRA and CDR2 YSYEKL. With V trimmed by 0 bases and J by 2 bases, 10 bases remained unmatched. The CDR3 runs to 17 residues.

The V call is TRBV5-1, the J call TRBJ2-1, with 8 bases fitting TRBD1. Germline V gene sequence: CDR1 SGHRS, CDR2 YFSETQ. CDR3 length: 15 amino acids. V dropped 2 bases and J dropped 3; count of bases not matched to a gene: 4. CDR3 residues: CASSFDRGSYNEQFF. The CDR3, as DNA: TGCGCCAGCAGCTTTGACAGGGGTAGCTACAATGAGCAGTTCTTC.

The V gene is TRBV25-1, the J gene TRBJ1-4, with 7 bases aligning to TRBD1. Germline V gene sequence: CDR1 MGHDK, CDR2 SYGVNS. The CDR3 covers 14 residues. V was clipped by 2 bases and J by 12 bases; unmatched bases: 9. The CDR3 loop reads CASSEVGQPVELFF. The CDR3 DNA sequence: TGTGCCAGCAGTGAAGTGGGACAGCCCGTGGAACTGTTTTTT. Full variable domain (remainder filled in from reference TRBV25-1 and TRBJ1-4): EADIYQTPRYLVIGTGKKITLECSQTMGHDKMYWYQQDPGMELHLIHYSYGVNSTEKGDLSSESTVSRIRTEHFPLTLESARPSHTSQYLCASSEVGQPVELFFGSGTQLSVL.

This rearrangement joins TRBV4-3 to TRBJ1-4, with unresolved D. Germline values: CDR1 LGHNA, CDR2 YSLEER. V was pared by 5 bases and J by 4 bases, with 11 bases between. The CDR3 totals 14 residues. CDR3 sequence: CASSFGRGNEKLFF. The CDR3 DNA follows: TGCGCCAGCAGCTTCGGACGGGGTAATGAAAAACTGTTTTTT.

This clone occurred a few times. The CDR3: CASSLQGAGTEAFF. The CDR3 DNA reads as TGCGCCAGCAGTTTACAGGGGGCCGGCACTGAAGCTTTCTTT. This chain joins TRBV5-1 and TRBJ1-1; 9 bases line up with TRBD1. The CDR3 covers 14 residues. Germline V gene data show CDR1 as SGHRS and CDR2 as YFSETQ. V lost 5 bases and J lost 4; bases outside the gene matches: 6.

This clone has just a few counts. This rearrangement joins TRBV25-1 to TRBJ1-4; D is unresolved. The ends were cut back, 0 bases at V and 8 bases at J, with 13 bases in the middle. This CDR3 is built from 15 residues. Germline V CDR1 and CDR2: MGHDK, SYGVNS. Written as DNA, the CDR3 is TGTGCCAGCAGTGAATACGGTAGGGAGGAGGAAAAACTGTTTTTT. Translating gives CASSEYGREEEKLFF.

This clone was found a few times. The genes are TRBV7-9 and TRBJ2-6; TRBD1 is a possible D gene (7 bases). Germline assignment: CDR1 SEHNR and CDR2 FQNEAQ (reference sequence). The CDR3 loop spans 18 amino acids. V lost 0 bases and J lost 4, with 16 bases in between. CDR3 nucleotides: TGTGCCAGCAGCTTAGCGCGGGGACAGCCCACGGGGGCCAACGTCCTGACTTTC. It specifies CASSLARGQPTGANVLTF.

The chain combines TRBV4-1 with TRBJ1-4, with no clear D. This CDR3 contains 15 residues. The germline V gene encodes CDR1 MGHRA and CDR2 YSYEKL. V lost 0 bases, J lost 4 bases, and 9 bases lay in between. For the CDR3, the DNA is TGCGCCAGCAGCCAAGATCCCGGGTTTAATGAAAAACTGTTTTTT. Its protein is CASSQDPGFNEKLFF.

The CDR3 sequence: CASSSGTGVYGYTF. The CDR3 nucleotides read TGTGCCAGCAGTTCAGGGACAGGGGTGTACGGCTACACCTTC. The rearrangement joins TRBV28 to TRBJ1-2; TRBD1 matches 10 bases. The V gene end was trimmed by 4 bases and the J gene end by 8 bases; junction bases not matched to a gene: 7. This CDR3 spans 14 amino acids. Germline assignment: CDR1 MDHEN and CDR2 SYDVKM.